The rows below give T cell receptor beta chains drawn from one sample of a study of shared clonotypes between healthy human individuals. The protocol was immunoSEQ multiplex PCR, while the TCRdb copy is restricted to in-frame clones and leaves out a portion. Of around 1.1 million clones detected, roughly 74% appear once; the ten largest clones hold roughly 0.62%. The sequencing input was memory CD4+ T cells from PBMCs. Every receptor here comes from a man aged 18 to 30 in good health. Some clones in this sample may be carry-over from other donors' samples. CDR3s include the opening cysteine and the closing phenylalanine or tryptophan. The D gene is left open where the match is weak. Part of the rows lack a size; the others show once, few, many or a class for expanded clones.

>TRBV7-3|TRBD1|few|TRBJ2-5
CASSLMAGTASETQYF
TGTGCCAGCAGCTTAATGGCCGGGACAGCCAGCGAGACCCAGTACTTC
>TRBV9|.|.|TRBJ2-1
CASRSWDNEQFF
TGTGCCAGCAGATCCTGGGACAATGAGCAGTTCTTC
>TRBV5-1|.|.|TRBJ2-2
CASSLVGGNTGELFF
TGCGCCAGCAGCTTGGTCGGCGGAAACACCGGGGAGCTGTTTTTT
>TRBV7-9|TRBD1|.|TRBJ2-5
CASSRTGGGETQYF
TGTGCCAGCAGTCGTACAGGGGGCGGAGAGACCCAGTACTTC
>TRBV29-1|TRBD1|.|TRBJ1-2
CSARGQVNYGYTF
TGCAGCGCGCGAGGACAGGTTAACTATGGCTACACCTTC
>TRBV5-4|TRBD2|.|TRBJ2-5
CASLASGSRETQYF
TGTGCCAGCCTAGCTAGCGGGAGTAGGGAGACCCAGTACTTC
>TRBV7-9|.|once|TRBJ2-7
CATRGEPCEQYF
TGTGCCACCCGGGGAGAACCCTGCGAGCAGTACTTC
>TRBV6-1|TRBD1|.|TRBJ2-7
CASTWTGRYEQYF
TGTGCCAGCACCTGGACAGGACGCTACGAGCAGTACTTC
>TRBV5-1|.|.|TRBJ1-3
CASSSGGRGAGNTIYF
TGCGCCAGCAGCTCCGGCGGGCGTGGTGCTGGAAACACCATATATTTT
>TRBV19|.|.|TRBJ1-2
CASSIAGYGYTF
TGTGCCAGTAGTATAGCTGGATATGGCTACACCTTC
>TRBV28|TRBD1|.|TRBJ1-5
CASRRTGSEVQPQHF
TGTGCCAGCAGGAGGACAGGGAGTGAGGTGCAGCCCCAGCATTTT
>TRBV14|.|once|TRBJ2-1
CASSQVNVNNEQFF
TGTGCCAGCAGCCAAGTTAACGTGAACAATGAGCAGTTCTTC
>TRBV9|TRBD2|.|TRBJ2-5
CASSPEVGGLETQYF
TGTGCCAGCAGCCCCGAGGTGGGAGGGCTTGAGACCCAGTACTTC
>TRBV6-1|.|.|TRBJ1-5
CASSEPTGYPQPQHF
TGTGCCAGCAGTGAGCCTACAGGGTATCCTCAGCCCCAGCATTTT
>TRBV14|.|.|TRBJ2-3
CASSPRQGADTQYF
TGTGCCAGCAGCCCTCGGCAGGGCGCAGATACGCAGTATTTT
>TRBV5-1|.|.|TRBJ1-4
CASSFSHATNEKLFF
TGCGCCAGCAGCTTCTCCCACGCAACTAATGAAAAACTGTTTTTT
>TRBV25-1|.|.|TRBJ2-7
CASSDRVQVWEQYF
TGTGCCAGCAGTGACAGGGTCCAAGTCTGGGAGCAGTACTTC
>TRBV7-2|.|.|TRBJ2-1
CASSPHPSGAPYNEQFF
TGTGCCAGCAGCCCCCACCCGTCAGGGGCCCCCTACAATGAGCAGTTCTTC
>TRBV5-1|TRBD1|.|TRBJ2-5
CASSTGQGNQETQYF
TGCGCCAGCAGCACGGGACAGGGCAACCAAGAGACCCAGTACTTC
>TRBV7-9|.|.|TRBJ2-3
CASSSQLGVTQYF
TGTGCCAGCAGCTCTCAGCTTGGGGTTACGCAGTATTTT
>TRBV7-7|TRBD1|once|TRBJ2-1
CASSLDRGSEQFF
TGTGCCAGCAGCTTGGACAGGGGGAGTGAGCAGTTCTTC
>TRBV2|TRBD1|.|TRBJ2-2
CASMAGGLTGELFF
TGTGCCAGCATGGCAGGGGGATTAACCGGGGAGCTGTTTTTT
>TRBV28|.|.|TRBJ1-3
CASSATWAGNTIYF
TGTGCCAGCAGCGCCACGTGGGCTGGAAACACCATATATTTT
>TRBV28|.|.|TRBJ1-2
CASSLGGGVYRYTF
TGTGCCAGCAGTTTAGGCGGGGGGGTATATCGCTACACCTTC
>TRBV25-1|.|.|TRBJ2-5
CASSEETQYF
TGTGCCAGTTCGGAGGAGACCCAGTACTTC
>TRBV7-2|.|few|TRBJ2-2
CASSLVARGTGELFF
TGTGCCAGCAGCTTAGTAGCGCGGGGAACCGGGGAGCTGTTTTTT
>TRBV28|.|.|TRBJ2-5
CASGVPRETQYF
TGTGCCAGCGGGGTTCCAAGGGAGACCCAGTACTTC